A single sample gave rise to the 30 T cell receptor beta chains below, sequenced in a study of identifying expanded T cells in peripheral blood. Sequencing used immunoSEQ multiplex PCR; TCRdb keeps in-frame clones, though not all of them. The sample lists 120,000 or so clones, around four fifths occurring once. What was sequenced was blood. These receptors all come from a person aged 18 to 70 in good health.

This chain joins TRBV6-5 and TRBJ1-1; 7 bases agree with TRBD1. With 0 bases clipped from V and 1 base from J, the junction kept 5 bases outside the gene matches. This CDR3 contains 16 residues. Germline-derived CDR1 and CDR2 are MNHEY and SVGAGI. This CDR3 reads CASSYSNRGRNTEAFF. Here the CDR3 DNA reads TGTGCCAGCAGTTACTCGAACAGGGGAAGGAACACTGAAGCTTTCTTT.

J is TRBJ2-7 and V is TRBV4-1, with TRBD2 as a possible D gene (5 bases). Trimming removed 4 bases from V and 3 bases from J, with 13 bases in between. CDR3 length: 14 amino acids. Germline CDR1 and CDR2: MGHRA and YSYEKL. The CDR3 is CASSLTSGDYEQYF. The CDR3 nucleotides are TGCGCCAGCAGCCTTACGTCCGGGGACTACGAGCAGTACTTC.

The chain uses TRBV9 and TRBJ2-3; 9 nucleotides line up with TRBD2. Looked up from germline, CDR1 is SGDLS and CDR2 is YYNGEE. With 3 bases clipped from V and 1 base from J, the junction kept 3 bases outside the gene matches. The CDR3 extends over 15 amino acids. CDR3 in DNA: TGTGCCAGCAGCGCAGGCGGGGGGGGCACAGATACGCAGTATTTT. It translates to CASSAGGGGTDTQYF.

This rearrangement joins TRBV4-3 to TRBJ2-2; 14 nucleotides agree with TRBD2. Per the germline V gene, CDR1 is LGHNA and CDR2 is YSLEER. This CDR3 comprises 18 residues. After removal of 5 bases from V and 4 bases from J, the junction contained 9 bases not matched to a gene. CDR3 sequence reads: CASSGRLAGGPVTGELFF. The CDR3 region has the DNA TGCGCCAGCAGCGGACGACTAGCGGGGGGGCCGGTCACCGGGGAGCTGTTTTTT.

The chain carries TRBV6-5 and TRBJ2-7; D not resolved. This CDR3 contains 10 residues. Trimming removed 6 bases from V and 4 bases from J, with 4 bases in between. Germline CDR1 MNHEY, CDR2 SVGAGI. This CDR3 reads CASSEYEQYF. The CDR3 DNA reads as TGTGCCAGCAGCGAGTACGAGCAGTACTTC.

CDR3 nucleotides: TGTGCCAGCAGCCAAAGGGGGCATAATTCACCCCTCCACTTT. Amino acids: CASSQRGHNSPLHF. The J gene is TRBJ1-6, the V gene TRBV6-5; 7 bases match TRBD1. Looked up from germline, CDR1 is MNHEY and CDR2 is SVGAGI. The ends lost 6 bases at V and 5 bases at J; junction bases unmatched: 4. The CDR3 contains 14 residues.

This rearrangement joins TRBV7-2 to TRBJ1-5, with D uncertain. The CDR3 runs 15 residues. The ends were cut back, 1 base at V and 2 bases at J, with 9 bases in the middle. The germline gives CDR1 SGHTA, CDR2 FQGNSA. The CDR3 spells CASSLGSWGNQPQHF. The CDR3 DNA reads TGTGCCAGCAGCTTAGGCAGCTGGGGCAATCAGCCCCAGCATTTT.

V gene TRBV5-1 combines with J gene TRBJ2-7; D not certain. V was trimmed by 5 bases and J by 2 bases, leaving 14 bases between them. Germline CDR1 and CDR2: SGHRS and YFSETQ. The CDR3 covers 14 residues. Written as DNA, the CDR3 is TGCGCCAGCAGTCTGCTCCGGCCGCCCTACGAGCAGTACTTC. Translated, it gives CASSLLRPPYEQYF.

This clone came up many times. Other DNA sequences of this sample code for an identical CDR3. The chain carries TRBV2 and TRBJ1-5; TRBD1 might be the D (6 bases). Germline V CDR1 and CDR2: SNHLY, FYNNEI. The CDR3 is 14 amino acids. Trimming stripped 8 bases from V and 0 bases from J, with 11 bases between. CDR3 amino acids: CASSDSHSNQPQHF. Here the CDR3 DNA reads TGTGCCAGCTCGGACAGCCATAGCAATCAGCCCCAGCATTTT. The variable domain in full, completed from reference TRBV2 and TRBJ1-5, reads EPEVTQTPSHQVTQMGQEVILRCVPISNHLYFYWYRQILGQKVEFLVSFYNNEISEKSEIFDDQFSVERPDGSNFTLKIRSTKLEDSAMYFCASSDSHSNQPQHFGDGTRLSIL.

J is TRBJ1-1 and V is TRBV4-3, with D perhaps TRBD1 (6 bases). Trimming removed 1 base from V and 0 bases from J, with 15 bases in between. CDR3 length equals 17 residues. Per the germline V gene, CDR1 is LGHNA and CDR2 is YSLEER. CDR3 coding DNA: TGCGCCAGCAGCCAAGCAGACAGGCTAACTGTGAACACTGAAGCTTTCTTT. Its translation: CASSQADRLTVNTEAFF.

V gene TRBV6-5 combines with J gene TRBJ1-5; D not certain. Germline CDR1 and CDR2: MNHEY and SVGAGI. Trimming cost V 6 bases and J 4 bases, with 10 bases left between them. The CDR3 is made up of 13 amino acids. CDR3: CASSRIENQPQHF. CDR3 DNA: TGTGCCAGCAGCCGAATCGAAAATCAGCCCCAGCATTTT.

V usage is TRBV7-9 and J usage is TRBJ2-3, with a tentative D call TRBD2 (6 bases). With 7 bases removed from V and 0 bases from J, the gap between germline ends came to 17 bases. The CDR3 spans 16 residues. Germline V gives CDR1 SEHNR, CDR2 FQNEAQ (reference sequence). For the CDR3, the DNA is TGTGCCAGCACCACTAGGTACGGAGGGAGCACAGATACGCAGTATTTT. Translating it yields CASTTRYGGSTDTQYF. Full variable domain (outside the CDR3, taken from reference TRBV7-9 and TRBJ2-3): DTGVSQNPRHKITKRGQNVTFRCDPISEHNRLYWYRQTLGQGPEFLTYFQNEAQLEKSRLLSDRFSAERPKGSFSTLEIQRTEQGDSAMYLCASTTRYGGSTDTQYFGPGTRLTVL.

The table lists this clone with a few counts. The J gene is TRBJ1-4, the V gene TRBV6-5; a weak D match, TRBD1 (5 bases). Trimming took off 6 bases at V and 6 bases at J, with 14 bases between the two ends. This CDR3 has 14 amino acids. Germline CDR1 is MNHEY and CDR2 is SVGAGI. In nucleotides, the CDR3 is TGTGCCAGCAGGCGGGGCAGGGAAGATGAAAAACTGTTTTTT. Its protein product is CASRRGREDEKLFF.

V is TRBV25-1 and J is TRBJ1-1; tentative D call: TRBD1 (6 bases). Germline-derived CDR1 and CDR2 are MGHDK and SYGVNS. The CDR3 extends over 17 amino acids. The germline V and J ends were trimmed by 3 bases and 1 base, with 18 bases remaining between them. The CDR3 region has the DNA TGTGCCAGCAGTGACCCCGGGGGCGCCGGGAAGAACACTGAAGCTTTCTTT. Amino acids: CASSDPGGAGKNTEAFF.

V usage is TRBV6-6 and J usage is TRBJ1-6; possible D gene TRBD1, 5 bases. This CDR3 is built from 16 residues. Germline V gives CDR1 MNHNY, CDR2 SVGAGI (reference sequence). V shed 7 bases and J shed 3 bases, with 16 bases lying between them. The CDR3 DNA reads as TGTGCCAGCACCCCCCGGGACCCTAACTATAATTCACCCCTCCACTTT. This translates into CASTPRDPNYNSPLHF.

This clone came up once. Here the CDR3 DNA reads TGTGCCAGCAGAACATCCTCGAAACCAATATCTAATGGCTACACCTTC. This translates into CASRTSSKPISNGYTF. This chain links TRBV9 with TRBJ1-2; unclear D gene. The V gene lost 5 bases and the J gene lost 6 bases, with 23 bases spanning the gap. Germline assignment: CDR1 SGDLS and CDR2 YYNGEE. The CDR3 spans 16 residues.

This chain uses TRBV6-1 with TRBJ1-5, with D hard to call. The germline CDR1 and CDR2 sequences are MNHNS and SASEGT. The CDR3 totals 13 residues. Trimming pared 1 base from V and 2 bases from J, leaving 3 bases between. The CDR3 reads CASSEGGNQPQHF. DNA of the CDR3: TGTGCCAGCAGTGAAGGCGGCAATCAGCCCCAGCATTTT.

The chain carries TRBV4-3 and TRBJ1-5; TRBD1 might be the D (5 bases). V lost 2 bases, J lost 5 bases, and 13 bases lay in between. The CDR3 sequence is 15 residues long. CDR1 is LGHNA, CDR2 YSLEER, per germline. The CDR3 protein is CASSQYHGGDQPQHF. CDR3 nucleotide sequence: TGCGCCAGCAGCCAATATCACGGGGGGGATCAGCCCCAGCATTTT.

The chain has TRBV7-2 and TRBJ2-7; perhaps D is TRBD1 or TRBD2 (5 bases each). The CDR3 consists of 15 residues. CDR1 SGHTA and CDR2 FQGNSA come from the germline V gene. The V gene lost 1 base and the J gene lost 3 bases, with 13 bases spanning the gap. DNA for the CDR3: TGTGCCAGCAGCTTAGGGCTTAGGGGAGTCTACGAGCAGTACTTC. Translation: CASSLGLRGVYEQYF.

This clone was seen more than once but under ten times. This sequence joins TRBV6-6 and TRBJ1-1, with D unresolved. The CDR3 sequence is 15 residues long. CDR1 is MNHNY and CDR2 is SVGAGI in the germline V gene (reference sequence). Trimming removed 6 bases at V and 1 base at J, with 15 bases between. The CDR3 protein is CASRRVGRENTEAFF. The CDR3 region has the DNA TGTGCCAGCAGGCGAGTCGGGAGAGAGAACACTGAAGCTTTCTTT.

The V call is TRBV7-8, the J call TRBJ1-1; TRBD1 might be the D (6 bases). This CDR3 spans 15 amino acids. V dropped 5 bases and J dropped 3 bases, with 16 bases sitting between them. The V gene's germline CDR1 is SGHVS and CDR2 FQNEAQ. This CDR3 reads CASSPKTGIYTEAFF. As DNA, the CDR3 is TGTGCCAGCAGCCCCAAAACAGGGATTTACACTGAAGCTTTCTTT.

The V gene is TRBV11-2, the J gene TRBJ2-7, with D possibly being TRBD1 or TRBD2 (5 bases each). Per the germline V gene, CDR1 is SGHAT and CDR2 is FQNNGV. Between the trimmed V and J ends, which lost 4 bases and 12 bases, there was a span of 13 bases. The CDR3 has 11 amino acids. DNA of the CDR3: TGTGCCAGCAGCTCCTCCGGGACGCTGTACTTC. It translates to CASSSSGTLYF.

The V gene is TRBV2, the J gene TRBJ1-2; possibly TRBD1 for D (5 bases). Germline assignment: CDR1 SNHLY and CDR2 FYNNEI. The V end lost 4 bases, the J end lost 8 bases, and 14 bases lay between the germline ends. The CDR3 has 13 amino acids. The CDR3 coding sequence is TGTGCCAGCAGTGGATCGCGGGGGAGCGGCTACACCTTC. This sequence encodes CASSGSRGSGYTF.

CDR3 residues: CASSQDRLGEYTEAFF. The CDR3 DNA reads as TGCGCCAGCAGCCAAGATCGCCTGGGGGAGTACACTGAAGCTTTCTTT. This chain connects TRBV4-3 to TRBJ1-1, with D tentatively TRBD1 (5 bases). Germline V gives CDR1 LGHNA, CDR2 YSLEER. The CDR3 has 16 residues. Trimming removed 0 bases from V and 3 bases from J, with 14 bases in between.

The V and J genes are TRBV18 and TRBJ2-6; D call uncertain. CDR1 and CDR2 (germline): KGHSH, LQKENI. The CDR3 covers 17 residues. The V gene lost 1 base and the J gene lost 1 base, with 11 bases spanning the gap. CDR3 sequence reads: CASSPRSVVSGANVLTF. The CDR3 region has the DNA TGTGCCAGCTCACCACGATCTGTGGTGTCTGGGGCCAACGTCCTGACTTTC. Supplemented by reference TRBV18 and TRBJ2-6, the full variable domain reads NAGVMQNPRHLVRRRGQEARLRCSPMKGHSHVYWYRQLPEEGLKFMVYLQKENIIDESGMPKERFSAEFPKEGPSILRIQQVVRGDSAAYFCASSPRSVVSGANVLTFGAGSRLTVL.

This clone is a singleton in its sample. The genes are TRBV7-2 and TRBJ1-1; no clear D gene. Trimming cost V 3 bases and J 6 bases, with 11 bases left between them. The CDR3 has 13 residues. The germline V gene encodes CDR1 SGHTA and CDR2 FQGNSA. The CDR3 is CASSLAPGPEAFF. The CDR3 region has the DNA TGTGCCAGCAGCTTGGCCCCCGGGCCTGAAGCTTTCTTT.

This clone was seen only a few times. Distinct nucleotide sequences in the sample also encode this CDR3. The CDR3 loop reads CASSLSQGMNTEAFF. The CDR3 DNA reads TGTGCCAGCAGCCTATCACAAGGGATGAACACTGAAGCTTTCTTT. This chain connects TRBV7-2 to TRBJ1-1; no clear D. V lost 5 bases and J 0 bases, leaving 13 bases between the germline ends. This CDR3 spans 15 amino acids. The V gene's germline CDR1 is SGHTA and CDR2 FQGNSA.

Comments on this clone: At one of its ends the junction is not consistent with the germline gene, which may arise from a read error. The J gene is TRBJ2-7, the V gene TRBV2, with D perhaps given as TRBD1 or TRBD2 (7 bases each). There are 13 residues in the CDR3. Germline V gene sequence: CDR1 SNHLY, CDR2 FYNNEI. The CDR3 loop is CASERDSPYGQYF. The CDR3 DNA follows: TGTGCCAGCGAGCGGGACAGCCCGTACGGGCAGTACTTC.

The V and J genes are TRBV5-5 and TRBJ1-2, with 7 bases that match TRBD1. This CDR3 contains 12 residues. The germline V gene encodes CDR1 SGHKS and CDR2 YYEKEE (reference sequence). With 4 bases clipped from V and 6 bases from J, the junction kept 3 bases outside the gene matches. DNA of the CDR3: TGTGCCAGCAGCCACGACAGGGATGGCTACACCTTC. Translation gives CASSHDRDGYTF.

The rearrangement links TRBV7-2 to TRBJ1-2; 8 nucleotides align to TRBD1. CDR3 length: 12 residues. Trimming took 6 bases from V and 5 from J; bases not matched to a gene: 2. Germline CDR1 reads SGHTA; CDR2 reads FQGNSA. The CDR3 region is CASSGQGYGYTF. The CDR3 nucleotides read TGTGCCAGCAGTGGACAGGGATATGGCTACACCTTC.